This T cell receptor beta chain was sequenced in a study of blood T cell repertoires in COVID-19. Turning to the study itself: Acute-phase and convalescent COVID-19 samples originated in the United States, Italy and Spain. Sources were T cells, B-cell-depleted T cells, or PBMCs; the material itself was cDNA or gDNA.

Seattle's cohort entered during active infection and was followed longitudinally. CDR3 length: 16 residues. Trimming at V came to 4 bases and at J to 4 bases, leaving 3 bases not matched to a gene. Germline V CDR1 and CDR2: SGHTA, FQGTGA. Per the original data handling: Reference gene primers were amplified, and this amplification served to estimate nucleated cell counts. The repertoire was sequenced with immunoSEQ multiplex PCR; TCRdb's copy has only in-frame clones and lacks some. V and J calls and clone size are those listed in that table; D and trimming were worked out from the DNA. The data hold tens of thousands of clones, with around 86% observed a single time.

This sequence originates from a woman older than 75 with COVID-19, enrolled during active disease. The material sequenced was peripheral blood. The chain joins TRBV7-3 to TRBJ2-2, with 13 bases matching TRBD2. The CDR3 spells CASSSGLAGVTGELFF. The CDR3 nucleotides are TGTGCCAGCAGCTCCGGACTAGCGGGGGTCACCGGGGAGCTGTTTTTT.